Listed below are T cell receptor beta chains from one sample, sequenced in a study of CD8 T cells in Susac syndrome. TCRdb processed the immunoSEQ multiplex PCR reads anew with MiXCR; each CDR3 protein has one entry. The sample has 150,000 to 200,000 distinct CDR3 sequences, approximately 95% seen once. Sequencing was carried out using CD4+ T cells from PBMCs. The receptor set was obtained from a human donor with Susac syndrome. Each CDR3 is given with its conserved first and last residue. The D gene is left open where the match is weak. Clone size, where shown, is once, few, many, or a class for clones that have expanded.

NA	TRBV7-7	NA	TRBJ2-4	TGTGCTAGCAGCCCCCCCGGGACCAACATTCAGTACTTC	CASSPPGTNIQYF
NA	TRBV6-1	TRBD1	TRBJ1-1	TGTGCCAGCAGTGAGTCGACCAGGGGGCTGAGAGCTTTCTTT	CASSESTRGLRAFF
NA	TRBV20-1	TRBD2	TRBJ2-5	TGCAGTGCTCCCCCGAAGCGGGGGGGCCTGGAGACCCAGTACTTC	CSAPPKRGGLETQYF
NA	TRBV6-2/TRBV6-3	TRBD1	TRBJ1-2	TGTGCCAGCAGCAATCGTCGGACAGGGACCATTGACTATGGCTACACCTTC	CASSNRRTGTIDYGYTF
NA	TRBV20-1	NA	TRBJ1-2	TGCAGTGCGATAGACGGCCCTTACTATGGCTACACCTTC	CSAIDGPYYGYTF
NA	TRBV9	TRBD1	TRBJ1-4	TGTGCCAGCAGCGTCGACAGGGTAGATGAAAAACTGTTTTTT	CASSVDRVDEKLFF
NA	TRBV28	NA	TRBJ1-1	TGTGCCAGCATAATAGGGACACCCTCCCCTGAAGCTTTCTTT	CASIIGTPSPEAFF
NA	TRBV7-9	NA	TRBJ1-4	TGTGCCAGCAGCCCTACAGGGAACAATGAAAAACTGTTTTTT	CASSPTGNNEKLFF
NA	TRBV3-1	NA	TRBJ2-7	TGTGCCAGCAGCCGAAGAGGCCCTTACGAGCAGTACTTC	CASSRRGPYEQYF
NA	TRBV7-2	TRBD1	TRBJ2-5	TGTGCCAGCAGCACCGCAGGACAGGGGGTCCACGAGACCCAGTACTTC	CASSTAGQGVHETQYF
NA	TRBV4-2	NA	TRBJ1-3	TGTGCCAGCAGCCAAGCCCCGGTACAGGGTGCTGGAAACACCATATATTTT	CASSQAPVQGAGNTIYF
NA	TRBV5-1	NA	TRBJ2-2	TGCGCCAGCACGCCGGGGCTAGCAGCCGGGGAGCTGTTTTTT	CASTPGLAAGELFF
once	TRBV20-1	NA	TRBJ1-1	TGCAGTGCTGCTCAGGGGAGTGGGACTGAAGCTTTCTTT	CSAAQGSGTEAFF
NA	TRBV3-1	NA	TRBJ1-2	TGTGCCAGCAGCAGGGACGGCTATGGCTACACCTTC	CASSRDGYGYTF
NA	TRBV12-3/TRBV12-4	NA	TRBJ2-4	TGTGCCAGCAGTGTCACGCCCCGATGGGGCATTCAGTACTTC	CASSVTPRWGIQYF
NA	TRBV30	NA	TRBJ2-3	TGTGCCTGGAGTGTATCCACAGATACGCAGTATTTT	CAWSVSTDTQYF
NA	TRBV28	NA	TRBJ2-7	TGTGCCAGCAGCCTTCAGGGGCATTTTAATGGGCAGTACTTC	CASSLQGHFNGQYF
NA	TRBV20-1	NA	TRBJ1-5	TGCAGTGCTAGAGAGGGCAGCAATCAGCCCCAGCATTTT	CSAREGSNQPQHF
NA	TRBV30	NA	TRBJ1-1	TGTGCCTGGAGTGTAACACAGGGAAGCACTGAAGCTTTCTTT	CAWSVTQGSTEAFF
NA	TRBV19	NA	TRBJ1-1	TGTGCCAGCGTTGGCGGACAGAACCTTATGAACACTGAAGCTTTCTTT	CASVGGQNLMNTEAFF
NA	TRBV30	NA	TRBJ2-7	TGTGCCTGGAGTGGTGGGTCCGAGCAGTACTTC	CAWSGGSEQYF
NA	TRBV19	NA	TRBJ2-5	TGTGCCAGTAGTATCCTGGGGGAAGAGACCCAGTACTTC	CASSILGEETQYF
NA	TRBV5-4	TRBD2	TRBJ2-3	TGTGCCAGCAGCCAGGACGGGGGGGGGACCACAGATACGCAGTATTTT	CASSQDGGGTTDTQYF
NA	TRBV2	NA	TRBJ2-7	TGTGCCAGCAATAGAGGGGGCTACGAGCAGTACTTC	CASNRGGYEQYF
NA	TRBV5-1	NA	TRBJ2-7	TGCGCCAGCAGCTTGAGAGGTCGGGACGCATACTACGAGCAGTACTTC	CASSLRGRDAYYEQYF
once	TRBV19	NA	TRBJ1-1	TGTGCCAGTAGTTCTGCCGGGGGTCGGAACACTGAAGCTTTCTTT	CASSSAGGRNTEAFF
NA	TRBV9	TRBD1	TRBJ2-7	TGTGCCAGCAGCGTAGGCTGGGGGACAGGCACCTACGAGCAGTACTTC	CASSVGWGTGTYEQYF
NA	TRBV30	TRBD1	TRBJ1-1	TGTGCCTGGACCCTGACAGGGTGGAACACTGAAGCTTTCTTT	CAWTLTGWNTEAFF
NA	TRBV12-3/TRBV12-4	TRBD1	TRBJ1-2	TGTGCCAGCAGTATTGGGACAGGGAGCGGCTACACCTTC	CASSIGTGSGYTF
NA	TRBV9	NA	TRBJ2-7	TGTGCCAGCAGTCTCGGGACGGACTCCTACGAGCAGTACTTC	CASSLGTDSYEQYF